The source of this TCR beta chain is a study of CD8 T cells in Susac syndrome. RNA was extracted with the RNeasy kit, and a quantity of roughly 0.45 to 1 ug was reverse transcribed using random hexamers. The CDR3 of TCR beta was amplified by immunoSEQ multiplex PCR across 54 Vbeta and 13 Jbeta. TCRdb recomputed calls from the immunoSEQ multiplex PCR reads with MiXCR, one row per CDR3 protein. The table shows around 230,000 distinct CDR3 sequences, with 95% occurring only once. The CDR3 has 15 residues. Germline-derived CDR1 and CDR2 are LGHDT and YNNKEL (reference sequence). V lost 1 base, J lost 2 bases, and 1 base stayed unmatched.

Source material: CD4+ T cells from PBMCs. The chain has TRBV3-1 and TRBJ2-7, with TRBD2 matching over 11 bases. The receptor was derived from a human donor with multiple sclerosis. CDR3 DNA: TGTGCCAGCAGCCAAGCACTAGCGGGAGCCTACGAGCAGTACTTC. Translation: CASSQALAGAYEQYF.